This TCR beta chain was identified during a study of liver allograft versus peripheral blood T cells (TCRdb year 2020). Concerning the study at large: The study compared T cell receptor repertoires found within transplanted livers against repertoires in the peripheral blood of liver transplant recipients.

TCRdb records Illumina MiSeq as the sequencer. TCRdb passed the public sequencing reads through fastp at Q25 and MiXCR, retaining productive beta sequences. CDR3 protein sequences are deduplicated, and each keeps its most common genes and DNA. Counted in this sample were approximately 2,000 distinct CDR3 sequences; over 14% of them appeared once. The ten largest clones represent less than 8% of the sample. The V end loses 8 bases and the J end loses 5 bases, and a stretch of 18 bases separates them. The CDR3 goes from the cysteine to the phenylalanine over 15 residues. Only the CDR3 region is kept as DNA, spanning 45 bases read in frame from base 1. CDR1 is given as MNHEY and CDR2 as SMNVEV, both from the germline V gene (reference sequence). General conclusions and limits of the study: T cell receptor repertoires inside liver allografts were reported to differ from those detected in peripheral blood.

This clonotype is classified as medium-sized (0.01 to 0.1%). Its target antigen remains unknown. The sample holds no much larger clone one base away, and base qualities are not on file. The TCR originated in a human patient who had a liver transplant. Following a transplant, some T lymphocytes may have been derived from the graft donor. In this chain, TRBV27 is recombined with TRBJ2-2; a tentative D match to TRBD1 spans 5 bases. The DNA sequence is as follows: TGTGCCAGCTATGAGCAGGGCGCCGGTACCGGGGAGCTGTTTTTT. This translates into CASYEQGAGTGELFF.